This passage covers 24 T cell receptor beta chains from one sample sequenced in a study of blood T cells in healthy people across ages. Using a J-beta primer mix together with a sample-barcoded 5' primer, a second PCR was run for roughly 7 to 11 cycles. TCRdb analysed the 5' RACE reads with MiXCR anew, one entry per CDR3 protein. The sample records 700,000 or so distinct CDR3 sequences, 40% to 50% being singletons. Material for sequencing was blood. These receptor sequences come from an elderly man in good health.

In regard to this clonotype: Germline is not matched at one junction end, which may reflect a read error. CDR3 region: CSAEKGSTDAQYF. CDR3 DNA: TGCAGCGCTGAAAAGGGAAGCACAGATGCGCAGTATTTT. This chain joins TRBV29-1 and TRBJ2-3; D gene unclear. The CDR3 consists of 13 residues. CDR1 and CDR2 (germline): SQVTM, ANQGSEA.

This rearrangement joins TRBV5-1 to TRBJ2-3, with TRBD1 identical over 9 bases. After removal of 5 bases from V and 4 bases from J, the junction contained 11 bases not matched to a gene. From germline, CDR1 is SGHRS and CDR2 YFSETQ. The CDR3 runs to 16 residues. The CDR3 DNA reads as TGCGCCAGCAGTTCTTTGGACAGGGGATACGCAGATACGCAGTATTTT. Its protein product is CASSSLDRGYADTQYF.

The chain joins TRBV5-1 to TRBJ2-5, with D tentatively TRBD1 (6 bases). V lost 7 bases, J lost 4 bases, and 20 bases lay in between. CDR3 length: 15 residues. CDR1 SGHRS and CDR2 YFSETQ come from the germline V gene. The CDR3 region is CASQQLLQTGETQYF. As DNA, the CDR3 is TGCGCCAGCCAGCAGCTCTTACAGACAGGAGAGACCCAGTACTTC.

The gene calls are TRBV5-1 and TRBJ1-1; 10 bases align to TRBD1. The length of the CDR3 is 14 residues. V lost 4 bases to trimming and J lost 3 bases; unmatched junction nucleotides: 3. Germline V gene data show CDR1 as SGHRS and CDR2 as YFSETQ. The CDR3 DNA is TGCGCCAGCAGCCTTGACAGGGGGCACACTGAAGCTTTCTTT. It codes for CASSLDRGHTEAFF.

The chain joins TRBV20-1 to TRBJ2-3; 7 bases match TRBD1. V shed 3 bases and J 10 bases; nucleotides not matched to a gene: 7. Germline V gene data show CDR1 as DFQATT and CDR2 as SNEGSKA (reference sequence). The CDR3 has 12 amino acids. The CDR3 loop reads CSARRTGFAQYF. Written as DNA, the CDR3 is TGCAGTGCTAGGAGGACAGGTTTTGCGCAGTATTTT.

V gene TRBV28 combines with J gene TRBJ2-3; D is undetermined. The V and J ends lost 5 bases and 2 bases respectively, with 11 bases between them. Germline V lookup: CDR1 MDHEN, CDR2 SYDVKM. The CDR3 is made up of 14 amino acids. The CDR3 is CASSAQQDTDTQYF. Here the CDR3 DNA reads TGTGCCAGCAGTGCCCAGCAGGACACAGATACGCAGTATTTT.

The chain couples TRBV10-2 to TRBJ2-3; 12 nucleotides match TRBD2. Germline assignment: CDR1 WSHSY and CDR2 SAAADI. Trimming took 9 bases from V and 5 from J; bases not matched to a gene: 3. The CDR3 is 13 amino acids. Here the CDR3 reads CASRTSGVDTQYF. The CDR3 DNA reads TGCGCCAGTCGGACTAGCGGGGTAGATACGCAGTATTTT.

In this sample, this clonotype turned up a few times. CDR3 coding DNA: TGCAGTGCTAGAGCACAGTCAAGCACAGATACGCAGTATTTT. This encodes CSARAQSSTDTQYF. This chain connects TRBV20-1 to TRBJ2-3; D remains ambiguous. V was pared by 1 base and J by 0 bases, with 8 bases between. This CDR3 is built from 14 residues. The germline gives CDR1 DFQATT, CDR2 SNEGSKA (reference sequence).

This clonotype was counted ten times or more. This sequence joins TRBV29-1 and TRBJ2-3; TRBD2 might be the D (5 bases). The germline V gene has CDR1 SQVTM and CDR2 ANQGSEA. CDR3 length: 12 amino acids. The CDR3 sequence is CSFAVAGDTQYF. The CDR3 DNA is TGCTCATTCGCCGTCGCGGGAGATACGCAGTATTTT.

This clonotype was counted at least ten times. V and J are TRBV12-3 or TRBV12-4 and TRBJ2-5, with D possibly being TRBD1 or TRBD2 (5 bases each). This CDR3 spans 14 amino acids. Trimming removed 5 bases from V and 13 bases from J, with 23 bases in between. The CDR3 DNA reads TGTGCCAGCAGTCCTATCGGGACCGCCCGTCGGGGGTACTTC. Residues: CASSPIGTARRGYF.

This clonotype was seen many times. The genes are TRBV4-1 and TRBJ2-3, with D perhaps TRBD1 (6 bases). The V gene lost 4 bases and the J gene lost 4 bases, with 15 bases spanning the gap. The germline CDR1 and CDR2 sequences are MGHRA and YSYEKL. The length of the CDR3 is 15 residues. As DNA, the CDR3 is TGCGCCAGCAGCCCGAGGTCTGGGGGCGCAGATACGCAGTATTTT. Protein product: CASSPRSGGADTQYF.

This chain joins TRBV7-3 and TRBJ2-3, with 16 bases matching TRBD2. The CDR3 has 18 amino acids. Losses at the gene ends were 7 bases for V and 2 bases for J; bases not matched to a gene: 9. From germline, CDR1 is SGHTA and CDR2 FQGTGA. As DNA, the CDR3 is TGTGCCAGCAATTCAGGGACTAGCGGGAGGGGAGTCACAGATACGCAGTATTTT. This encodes CASNSGTSGRGVTDTQYF.

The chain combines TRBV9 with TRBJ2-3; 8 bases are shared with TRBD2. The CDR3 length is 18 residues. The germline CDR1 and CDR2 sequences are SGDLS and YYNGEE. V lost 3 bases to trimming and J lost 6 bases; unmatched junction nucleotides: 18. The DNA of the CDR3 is TGTGCCAGCAGCGCCCCTCCTCACGGAGCGGGAGTTGGCGATACGCAGTATTTT. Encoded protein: CASSAPPHGAGVGDTQYF.

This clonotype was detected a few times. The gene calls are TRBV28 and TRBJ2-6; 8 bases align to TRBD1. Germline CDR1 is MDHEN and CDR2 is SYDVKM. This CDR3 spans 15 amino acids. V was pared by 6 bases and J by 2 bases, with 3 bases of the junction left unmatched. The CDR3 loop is CASREQGAGANVLTF. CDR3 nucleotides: TGTGCCAGCAGAGAACAGGGGGCTGGGGCCAACGTCCTGACTTTC.

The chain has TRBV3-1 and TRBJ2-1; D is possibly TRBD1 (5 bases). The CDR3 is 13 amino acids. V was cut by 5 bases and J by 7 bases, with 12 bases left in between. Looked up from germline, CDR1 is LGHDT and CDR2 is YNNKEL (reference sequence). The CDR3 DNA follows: TGTGCCAGCAGCGGACAAATGGGGAATGAGCAGTTCTTC. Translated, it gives CASSGQMGNEQFF.

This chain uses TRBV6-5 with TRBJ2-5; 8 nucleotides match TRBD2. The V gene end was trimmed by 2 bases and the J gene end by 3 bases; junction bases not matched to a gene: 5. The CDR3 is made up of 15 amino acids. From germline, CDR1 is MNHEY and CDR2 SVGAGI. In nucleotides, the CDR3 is TGTGCCAGCAGTTACCCACCCGGGGGGGAAGAGACCCAGTACTTC. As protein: CASSYPPGGEETQYF.

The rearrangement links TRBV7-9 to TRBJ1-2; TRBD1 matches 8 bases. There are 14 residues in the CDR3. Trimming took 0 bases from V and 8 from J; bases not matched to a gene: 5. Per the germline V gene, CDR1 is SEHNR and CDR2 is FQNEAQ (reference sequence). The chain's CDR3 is CASSLAAGGAGYTF. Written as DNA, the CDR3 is TGTGCCAGCAGCTTAGCAGCAGGGGGCGCGGGCTACACCTTC.

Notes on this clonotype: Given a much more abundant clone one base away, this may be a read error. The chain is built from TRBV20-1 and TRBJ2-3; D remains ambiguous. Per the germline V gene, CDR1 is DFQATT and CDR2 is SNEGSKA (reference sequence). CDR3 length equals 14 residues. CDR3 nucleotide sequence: TGCGGTGCCGGTCGGGTGGCGGGCACAGATACGCAGTATTTT. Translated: CGAGRVAGTDTQYF.

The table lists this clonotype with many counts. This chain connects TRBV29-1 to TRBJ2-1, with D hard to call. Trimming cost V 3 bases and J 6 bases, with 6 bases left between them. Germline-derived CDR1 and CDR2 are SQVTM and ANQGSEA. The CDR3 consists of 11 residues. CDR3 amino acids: CSVEAGNEQFF. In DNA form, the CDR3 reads TGCAGCGTTGAGGCAGGCAATGAGCAGTTCTTC.

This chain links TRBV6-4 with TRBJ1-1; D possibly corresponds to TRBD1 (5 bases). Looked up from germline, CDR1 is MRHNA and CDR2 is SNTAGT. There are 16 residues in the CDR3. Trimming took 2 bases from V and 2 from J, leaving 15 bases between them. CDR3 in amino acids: CASSDPTRGRNTEAFF. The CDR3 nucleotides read TGTGCCAGCAGTGACCCGACAAGGGGCCGTAACACTGAAGCTTTCTTT.

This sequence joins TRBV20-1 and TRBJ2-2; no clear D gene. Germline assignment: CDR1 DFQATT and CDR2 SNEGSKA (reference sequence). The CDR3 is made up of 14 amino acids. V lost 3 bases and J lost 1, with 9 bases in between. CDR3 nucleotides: TGCAGTGCTAGCTTGCAAGAGAACACCGGGGAGCTGTTTTTT. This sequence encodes CSASLQENTGELFF.

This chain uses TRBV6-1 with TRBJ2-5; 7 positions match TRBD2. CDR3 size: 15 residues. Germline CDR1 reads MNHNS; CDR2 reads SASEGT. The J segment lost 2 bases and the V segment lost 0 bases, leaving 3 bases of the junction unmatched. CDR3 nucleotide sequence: TGTGCCAGCAGTGAAGCCCCACTAGCGCAAGAGACCCAGTACTTC. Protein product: CASSEAPLAQETQYF.

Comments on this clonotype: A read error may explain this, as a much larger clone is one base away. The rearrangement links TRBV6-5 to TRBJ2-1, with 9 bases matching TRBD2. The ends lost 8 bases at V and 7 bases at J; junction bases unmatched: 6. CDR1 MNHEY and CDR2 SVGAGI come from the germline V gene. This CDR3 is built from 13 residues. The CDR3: CASRALAGNEQFF. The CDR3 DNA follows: TGTGCCAGCCGGGCACTAGCGGGTAATGAGCAGTTCTTC.

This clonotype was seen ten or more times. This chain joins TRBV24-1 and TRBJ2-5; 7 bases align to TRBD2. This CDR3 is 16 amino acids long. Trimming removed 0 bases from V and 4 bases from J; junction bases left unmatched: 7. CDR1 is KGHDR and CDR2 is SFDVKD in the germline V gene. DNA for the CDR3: TGTGCCACCAGTGATTTGCGCGGGGGAGCGGGAGAGACCCAGTACTTC. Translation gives CATSDLRGGAGETQYF.